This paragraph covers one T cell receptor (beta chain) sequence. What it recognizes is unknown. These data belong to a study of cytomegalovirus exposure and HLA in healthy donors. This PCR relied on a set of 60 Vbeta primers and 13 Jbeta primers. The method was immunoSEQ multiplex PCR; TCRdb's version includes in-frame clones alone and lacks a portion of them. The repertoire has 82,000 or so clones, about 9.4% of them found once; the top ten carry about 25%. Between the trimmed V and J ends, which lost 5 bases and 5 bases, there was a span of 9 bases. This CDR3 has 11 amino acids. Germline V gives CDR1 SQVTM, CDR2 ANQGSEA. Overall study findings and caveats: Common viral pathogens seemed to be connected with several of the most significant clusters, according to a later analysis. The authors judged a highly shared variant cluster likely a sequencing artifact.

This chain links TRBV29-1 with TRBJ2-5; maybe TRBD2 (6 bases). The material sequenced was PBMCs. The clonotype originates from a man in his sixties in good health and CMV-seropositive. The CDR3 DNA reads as TGCAGCGTTAATAGCGGTGAGACCCAGTACTTC. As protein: CSVNSGETQYF.